These 30 T cell receptor beta chains came from one sample sequenced in a study of T cell responses to AZD1222 COVID-19 vaccine. Some clones are missing from TCRdb's copy, which holds only in-frame ones; the method was immunoSEQ multiplex PCR. The sample holds under 140,000 clones, over 75% seen once. The sample here was peripheral blood, taken on day 0 of AZD1222 vaccination. The receptors originated from an adult in good health.

The chain couples TRBV7-3 to TRBJ2-3, with 12 bases matching TRBD2. Per the germline V gene, CDR1 is SGHTA and CDR2 is FQGTGA. Germline trimming cut 6 bases from V and 4 bases from J; bases unmatched to any gene: 8. This CDR3 spans 16 amino acids. CDR3: CASSLDGTSGPDTQYF. DNA for the CDR3: TGTGCCAGCAGTTTAGATGGGACTAGCGGGCCAGATACGCAGTATTTT. The whole variable domain, remainder taken from reference TRBV7-3 and TRBJ2-3, is GAGVSQTPSNKVTEKGKYVELRCDPISGHTALYWYRQSLGQGPEFLIYFQGTGAADDSGLPNDRFFAVRPEGSVSTLKIQRTERGDSAVYLCASSLDGTSGPDTQYFGPGTRLTVL.

V gene TRBV6-5 combines with J gene TRBJ1-2; D is perhaps TRBD1 (6 bases). Trimming took 0 bases from V and 8 from J, leaving 16 bases between them. The CDR3 is 15 amino acids. Germline V gene sequence: CDR1 MNHEY, CDR2 SVGAGI. CDR3 DNA sequence: TGTGCCAGCAGTTACTCGATAGGGACAACGATAGGCTACACCTTC. Its translation: CASSYSIGTTIGYTF.

The gene calls are TRBV5-1 and TRBJ2-7; D ambiguous. The V end was cut by 2 bases, the J end by 2 bases, with 8 bases between. The CDR3 runs to 13 residues. Germline loops: CDR1 SGHRS, CDR2 YFSETQ. This chain's CDR3 is CASSLLQTYEQYF. Here the CDR3 DNA reads TGCGCCAGCAGCTTATTACAAACCTACGAGCAGTACTTC.

V is TRBV24-1 and J is TRBJ1-5; D is possibly TRBD1 (6 bases). Trimming cost V 4 bases and J 12 bases, with 15 bases left between them. This CDR3 has 13 amino acids. CDR1 is KGHDR, CDR2 SFDVKD, per germline. CDR3: CATSDGGHLLQHF. The CDR3, as DNA: TGTGCCACCAGTGACGGGGGACATTTGCTCCAGCATTTT.

The chain links TRBV6-2 or TRBV6-3 to TRBJ2-7, with D unresolved. V was shortened by 5 bases and J by 5 bases, with 16 bases between the two germline ends. Germline CDR1 and CDR2: MNHEY and SVGEGT. The CDR3 covers 14 residues. The CDR3 DNA reads TGTGCCAGCAGTCTTCTGGGCCGCCCGAACGAGCAGTACTTC. It specifies CASSLLGRPNEQYF.

This chain joins TRBV19 and TRBJ1-1; unclear D gene. Per the germline V gene, CDR1 is LNHDA and CDR2 is SQIVND (reference sequence). Between the trimmed V and J ends, which lost 5 bases and 0 bases, there was a span of 16 bases. The CDR3 consists of 16 residues. The CDR3 spells CASSVSFVFMNTEAFF. CDR3 bases: TGTGCCAGTAGTGTATCTTTTGTCTTCATGAACACTGAAGCTTTCTTT.

This chain connects TRBV18 to TRBJ2-5, with D unresolved. The germline V and J ends were trimmed by 3 bases and 7 bases, with 12 bases remaining between them. Germline V gene lookup returns CDR1 KGHSH and CDR2 LQKENI. The CDR3 loop spans 13 amino acids. The CDR3 loop reads CASSPDLEGTQYF. CDR3 sequence (DNA): TGTGCCAGCTCACCCGACCTGGAAGGGACCCAGTACTTC.

This clone was seen more than once but under ten times. CDR3 coding DNA: TGTGCCAGCAGCGCGACAGGGGTGGGTGCAGGAGAGACCCAGTACTTC. It encodes CASSATGVGAGETQYF. This chain joins TRBV14 and TRBJ2-5; 8 bases align to TRBD1. Trimming took 5 bases from V and 4 from J; bases not matched to a gene: 12. The CDR3 loop spans 16 amino acids. Looked up from germline, CDR1 is SGHDN and CDR2 is FVKESK.

The chain uses TRBV12-3 or TRBV12-4 and TRBJ2-7; 11 nucleotides align to TRBD1. The CDR3 sequence is 13 residues long. V was clipped by 3 bases and J by 6 bases; unmatched bases: 1. CDR3 nucleotides: TGTGCCAGCAGTTTCGGGACAGGGGGCGAGCAGTACTTC. Its translation is CASSFGTGGEQYF.

V and J are TRBV19 and TRBJ1-1; D remains ambiguous. Germline V gives CDR1 LNHDA, CDR2 SQIVND (reference sequence). The CDR3 covers 15 residues. V dropped 3 bases and J dropped 0 bases, with 11 bases sitting between them. Here the CDR3 DNA reads TGTGCCAGTAGTATTCTAGACACAATGAACACTGAAGCTTTCTTT. Residues: CASSILDTMNTEAFF.

This clone was observed a handful of times. V is TRBV19 and J is TRBJ1-1; D is possibly TRBD1 (5 bases). The germline V gene encodes CDR1 LNHDA and CDR2 SQIVND (reference sequence). The CDR3 has 12 residues. V was shortened by 3 bases and J by 7 bases, with 9 bases between the two germline ends. CDR3: CASSMWGDEAFF. In nucleotides, the CDR3 is TGTGCCAGTAGTATGTGGGGGGATGAAGCTTTCTTT. The full variable domain, in which reference TRBV19 and TRBJ1-1 provide the parts outside the CDR3, is DGGITQSPKYLFRKEGQNVTLSCEQNLNHDAMYWYRQDPGQGLRLIYYSQIVNDFQKGDIAEGYSVSREKKESFPLTVTSAQKNPTAFYLCASSMWGDEAFFGQGTRLTVV.

This chain connects TRBV15 to TRBJ2-6, with D possibly being TRBD1 or TRBD2 (6 bases each). Germline V CDR1 and CDR2: LNHNV, YYDKDF (reference sequence). There are 18 residues in the CDR3. The V and J ends lost 0 bases and 2 bases respectively, with 14 bases between them. The CDR3 sequence is CATSRDFGGRPGANVLTF. The CDR3 nucleotides read TGTGCCACCAGCAGAGACTTTGGGGGGCGACCTGGGGCCAACGTCCTGACTTTC.

This rearrangement joins TRBV28 to TRBJ1-3; a weak D match, TRBD1 (5 bases). The germline CDR1 and CDR2 sequences are MDHEN and SYDVKM. V lost 5 bases and J 1 base, leaving 9 bases between the germline ends. There are 14 residues in the CDR3. The CDR3: CASSLDSSGNTIYF. The CDR3 DNA sequence: TGTGCCAGCAGTCTCGACAGTTCTGGAAACACCATATATTTT.

This sequence joins TRBV7-9 and TRBJ2-7; no firm D call. The V and J ends lost 1 base and 1 base respectively, with 8 bases between them. CDR1 and CDR2 from the germline V gene are SEHNR and FQNEAQ (reference sequence). This CDR3 is built from 14 residues. DNA of the CDR3: TGTGCCAGCAGCTTAGTTGGCAATTCCTACGAGCAGTACTTC. Translating it yields CASSLVGNSYEQYF.

The chain is built from TRBV4-3 and TRBJ2-3; perhaps D is TRBD1 or TRBD2 (5 bases each). V was clipped by 0 bases and J by 1 base, with 17 bases between them. The germline V gene has CDR1 LGHNA and CDR2 YSLEER. This CDR3 spans 18 amino acids. The CDR3 is CASSQEARGVFGTDTQYF. The CDR3 coding sequence is TGCGCCAGCAGCCAAGAGGCGAGGGGCGTTTTCGGCACAGATACGCAGTATTTT.

The rearrangement joins TRBV7-9 to TRBJ1-2, with 9 bases matching TRBD1. Germline V gene data show CDR1 as SEHNR and CDR2 as FQNEAQ (reference sequence). This CDR3 comprises 15 residues. V was pared by 4 bases and J by 1 base, with 4 bases of the junction left unmatched. This chain's CDR3 is CASSSSGQGNYGYTF. CDR3 DNA: TGTGCCAGCAGCTCATCGGGACAGGGTAACTATGGCTACACCTTC.

V and J are TRBV5-8 and TRBJ1-1; possibly TRBD1 for D (5 bases). Trimming stripped 1 base from V and 6 bases from J, with 16 bases between. Germline CDR1 is SGHTS and CDR2 is YDEGEE. The CDR3 has 15 amino acids. CDR3 sequence: CASSLFGAGIPEAFF. In DNA form, the CDR3 reads TGTGCCAGCAGCTTGTTCGGGGCAGGGATCCCTGAAGCTTTCTTT.

The V and J genes are TRBV28 and TRBJ1-4, with TRBD1 as a possible D gene (6 bases). The CDR3 length is 15 residues. The V and J ends lost 6 bases and 4 bases respectively, with 15 bases between them. Germline V gives CDR1 MDHEN, CDR2 SYDVKM. In DNA form, the CDR3 reads TGTGCCAGCAGGACATGGGGGGGGCTTAATGAAAAACTGTTTTTT. Translation: CASRTWGGLNEKLFF.

This chain joins TRBV2 and TRBJ2-1; D might be TRBD2 (6 bases). This CDR3 comprises 13 residues. V was cut by 8 bases and J by 9 bases, with 17 bases left in between. CDR1 is SNHLY and CDR2 is FYNNEI in the germline V gene. The CDR3 DNA reads TGTGCCAGCGGGGGGAGGCTAGATGGTGAGCAGTTCTTC. This encodes CASGGRLDGEQFF. Together with reference TRBV2 and TRBJ2-1, the CDR3 gives the full variable domain: EPEVTQTPSHQVTQMGQEVILRCVPISNHLYFYWYRQILGQKVEFLVSFYNNEISEKSEIFDDQFSVERPDGSNFTLKIRSTKLEDSAMYFCASGGRLDGEQFFGPGTRLTVL.

This chain links TRBV18 with TRBJ1-2; perhaps TRBD1 as D (6 bases). Trimming pared 2 bases from V and 8 bases from J, leaving 15 bases between. Germline values: CDR1 KGHSH, CDR2 LQKENI. This CDR3 has 14 amino acids. For the CDR3, the DNA is TGTGCCAGCTCACCAGTAGCAGGGGAGGTGGGCTACACCTTC. Its protein product is CASSPVAGEVGYTF.

The rearrangement joins TRBV3-1 (or the pseudogene TRBV3-2) to TRBJ2-3; no definite D call. This CDR3 contains 14 residues. Germline CDR1 is LGHDT and CDR2 is YNNKEL (reference sequence). V lost 4 bases and J 5 bases, leaving 13 bases between the germline ends. The CDR3 is CASSPSAGGDTQYF. The CDR3 DNA is TGTGCCAGCAGCCCTTCGGCAGGTGGAGATACGCAGTATTTT.

This sequence joins TRBV7-2 and TRBJ2-3; 9 positions agree with TRBD2. J gave up 0 bases and V 2 bases, and 3 bases lay outside the gene matches. The CDR3 runs to 16 residues. The germline gives CDR1 SGHTA, CDR2 FQGNSA. The CDR3 protein is CASSLRLAGSTDTQYF. CDR3 coding DNA: TGTGCCAGCAGCTTAAGGCTAGCGGGGAGCACAGATACGCAGTATTTT.

This clone was seen a single time. The chain uses TRBV9 and TRBJ1-2; 9 nucleotides align to TRBD1. V gave up 0 bases and J gave up 0 bases; unmatched junction bases: 6. Germline CDR1 SGDLS, CDR2 YYNGEE. The CDR3 covers 17 residues. In DNA, the CDR3 is TGTGCCAGCAGCGTAGATTCGGGACAGGGCTCTAACTATGGCTACACCTTC. It specifies CASSVDSGQGSNYGYTF. The full variable domain, rest sourced from reference TRBV9 and TRBJ1-2, is DSGVTQTPKHLITATGQRVTLRCSPRSGDLSVYWYQQSLDQGLQFLIQYYNGEERAKGNILERFSAQQFPDLHSELNLSSLELGDSALYFCASSVDSGQGSNYGYTFGSGTRLTVV.

In this sample, this clone turned up a few times. The chain couples TRBV11-1 to TRBJ2-5; TRBD1 is a possible D gene (5 bases). The CDR3 runs 13 residues. Germline CDR1 is SGHAT and CDR2 is FQDESV (reference sequence). V lost 6 bases to trimming and J lost 5 bases, with 13 bases between them. The chain's CDR3 is CASRGPTDETQYF. The CDR3 DNA follows: TGTGCCAGCAGGGGGCCTACGGACGAGACCCAGTACTTC. The variable domain in full, with the rest retrieved from reference TRBV11-1 and TRBJ2-5, is EAEVAQSPRYKITEKSQAVAFWCDPISGHATLYWYRQILGQGPELLVQFQDESVVDDSQLPKDRFSAERLKGVDSTLKIQPAELGDSAMYLCASRGPTDETQYFGPGTRLLVL.

The chain employs TRBV18 and TRBJ1-4; a possible D gene is TRBD1 (6 bases). Trimming shortened V by 2 bases and J by 7 bases, and 11 bases separated the two germline ends. Germline loops: CDR1 KGHSH, CDR2 LQKENI. This CDR3 spans 14 amino acids. The CDR3: CASSPGTPTEKLFF. The CDR3 region has the DNA TGTGCCAGCTCACCAGGGACACCGACTGAAAAACTGTTTTTT.

CDR3 DNA: TGTGCCAGCAGCGCACTTTTGGCGGCAAGAGAGACCCAGTACTTC. Translating it yields CASSALLAARETQYF. The chain joins TRBV28 to TRBJ2-5, with D hard to call. The CDR3 is made up of 15 amino acids. The germline gives CDR1 MDHEN, CDR2 SYDVKM. V gave up 6 bases and J gave up 4 bases, with 18 bases separating them.

The chain carries TRBV19 and TRBJ1-2; no reliable D call. The CDR3 length is 14 residues. Trimming stripped 6 bases from V and 7 bases from J, with 18 bases between. Germline CDR1 and CDR2: LNHDA and SQIVND (reference sequence). For the CDR3, the DNA is TGTGCCAGTAGCCCTGAGCGGGGAGGGTTTGGCTACACCTTC. Protein sequence: CASSPERGGFGYTF. Full variable domain (remainder filled in from reference TRBV19 and TRBJ1-2): DGGITQSPKYLFRKEGQNVTLSCEQNLNHDAMYWYRQDPGQGLRLIYYSQIVNDFQKGDIAEGYSVSREKKESFPLTVTSAQKNPTAFYLCASSPERGGFGYTFGSGTRLTVV.

This sequence joins TRBV18 and TRBJ1-3; D call uncertain. CDR1 and CDR2 from the germline V gene are KGHSH and LQKENI. This CDR3 region has 15 residues. The V gene lost 1 base and the J gene lost 6 bases, with 13 bases spanning the gap. Written as DNA, the CDR3 is TGTGCCAGCTCACCACAGAAGGGAGGCGCAAACACCATATATTTT. Amino acids: CASSPQKGGANTIYF.

The J gene is TRBJ1-1, the V gene TRBV7-8; TRBD1 might be the D (5 bases). With 2 bases removed from V and 3 bases from J, the gap between germline ends came to 13 bases. Germline values: CDR1 SGHVS, CDR2 FQNEAQ. CDR3 size: 15 residues. Written as DNA, the CDR3 is TGTGCCAGCAGCTTATTCGAGGGGAGAGACACTGAAGCTTTCTTT. The encoded protein is CASSLFEGRDTEAFF.

This clone was recorded once. The CDR3 nucleotides read TGTGCCAGCAGCCCAGGGACAGGGGCTAACTATGGCTACACCTTC. Its protein product is CASSPGTGANYGYTF. This sequence joins TRBV9 and TRBJ1-2, with TRBD1 matching 10 bases. This CDR3 has 15 residues. CDR1 is SGDLS and CDR2 is YYNGEE in the germline V gene. The V gene end was trimmed by 4 bases and the J gene end by 0 bases; junction bases not matched to a gene: 3. Based on the CDR3 plus reference TRBV9 and TRBJ1-2, the full variable domain is DSGVTQTPKHLITATGQRVTLRCSPRSGDLSVYWYQQSLDQGLQFLIQYYNGEERAKGNILERFSAQQFPDLHSELNLSSLELGDSALYFCASSPGTGANYGYTFGSGTRLTVV.